Described below is a single TCR beta chain sequence and its context. These data come from a study of blood T cell repertoires in COVID-19. The overall study: Samples came from the United States, Italy and Spain, spanning acute and convalescent COVID-19.

The CDR3 runs 13 residues. Trimming shortened V by 3 bases and J by 2 bases, and 5 bases separated the two germline ends. Germline V gene data show CDR1 as KGHDR and CDR2 as SFDVKD. Data came from immunoSEQ multiplex PCR; TCRdb stores just in-frame clones and leaves some out. The sample contains roughly 120,000 clones, over 70% of which appear only once. The sample was peripheral blood. The chain recombines TRBV24-1 with TRBJ2-3, with D unclear. The receptor's source is a human donor in a cohort sampled during active or convalescent COVID-19. For the CDR3, the DNA is TGTGCCACCAGTGATGTATACACAGATACGCAGTATTTT. Its translation: CATSDVYTDTQYF.